The 13 T cell receptor beta chains presented below share a single source sample, sequenced in a study of cytomegalovirus exposure and HLA in healthy donors. PCR amplification relied on 60 Vbeta primers (plus 13 Jbeta primers). Assay used: immunoSEQ multiplex PCR; TCRdb lists only in-frame clones, some missing. The sample comprises about 160,000 clones, about 71% of which are singletons, and under 3.5% rests with the top ten. The sequenced sample consisted of PBMCs. The receptors were gathered from a woman aged 30 to 39 in good health and CMV-seronegative.

The chain links TRBV28 to TRBJ2-7; TRBD1 aligns across 7 bases. With 4 bases clipped from V and 0 bases from J, the junction kept 9 bases outside the gene matches. Germline-derived CDR1 and CDR2 are MDHEN and SYDVKM. This CDR3 comprises 16 residues. CDR3 amino acids: CASSYRTGAPSYEQYF. The CDR3 coding sequence is TGTGCCAGCAGTTACCGGACAGGAGCCCCCTCCTACGAGCAGTACTTC.

The chain joins TRBV5-5 to TRBJ2-5; a weak D match, TRBD1 (6 bases). CDR3 length: 15 amino acids. The V end was cut by 4 bases, the J end by 2 bases, with 15 bases between. Germline V CDR1 and CDR2: SGHKS, YYEKEE (reference sequence). The CDR3 DNA reads TGTGCCAGCAGCCCTGGACAGTACCCGCAAGAGACCCAGTACTTC. This sequence encodes CASSPGQYPQETQYF.

V gene TRBV19 combines with J gene TRBJ1-2; TRBD1 matches at 7 bases. V trimming: 3 bases; J trimming: 2 bases; junction bases outside the gene matches: 9. This CDR3 has 16 amino acids. Germline CDR1 LNHDA, CDR2 SQIVND (reference sequence). The CDR3 nucleotides are TGTGCCAGTAGTATGGCCGGGGACAGAGCGAACTATGGCTACACCTTC. It specifies CASSMAGDRANYGYTF.

This clone showed up just a few times. The chain employs TRBV7-9 and TRBJ2-2, with 9 positions matching TRBD1. V dropped 5 bases and J dropped 6; count of bases not matched to a gene: 1. This CDR3 has 13 amino acids. Germline CDR1 reads SEHNR; CDR2 reads FQNEAQ (reference sequence). The CDR3: CASSRDRAGELFF. As DNA, the CDR3 is TGTGCCAGCAGCCGGGACAGGGCCGGGGAGCTGTTTTTT.

The chain is built from TRBV14 and TRBJ2-7; the D gene is possibly TRBD1 (6 bases). The CDR3 runs 15 residues. From germline, CDR1 is SGHDN and CDR2 FVKESK. Between the trimmed V and J ends, which lost 4 bases and 0 bases, there was a span of 13 bases. The CDR3 loop reads CASSRFRDISYEQYF. The CDR3 DNA sequence: TGTGCCAGCAGCCGTTTCCGGGACATCTCCTACGAGCAGTACTTC.

This sequence joins TRBV18 and TRBJ2-5; 7 bases fit TRBD1. The CDR3 extends over 14 amino acids. The V segment lost 5 bases and the J segment 7 bases; nucleotides outside the gene matches: 10. Germline CDR1 and CDR2: KGHSH and LQKENI. DNA of the CDR3: TGTGCCAGCTCAGAGGACAGGCGACAGGGGACCCAGTACTTC. Its protein is CASSEDRRQGTQYF.

The chain is built from TRBV7-2 and TRBJ1-3; D unresolved. CDR1 is SGHTA and CDR2 is FQGNSA in the germline V gene. V lost 5 bases to trimming and J lost 0 bases, with 8 bases between them. There are 14 residues in the CDR3. CDR3 protein: CASSPDNSGNTIYF. The DNA of the CDR3 is TGTGCCAGCAGCCCCGACAACTCTGGAAACACCATATATTTT.

The rearrangement joins TRBV5-1 to TRBJ2-7; tentatively, D is TRBD1 (6 bases). Germline V lookup: CDR1 SGHRS, CDR2 YFSETQ. There are 13 residues in the CDR3. Trimming took 4 bases from V and 4 from J, leaving 12 bases between them. The CDR3 region has the DNA TGCGCCAGCAGCCACAGGGAATTGTACGAGCAGTACTTC. The encoded protein is CASSHRELYEQYF.

This chain joins TRBV28 and TRBJ1-2, with a weak D call TRBD1 (6 bases). The germline V and J ends were trimmed by 6 bases and 11 bases, with 13 bases remaining between them. Germline V gene sequence: CDR1 MDHEN, CDR2 SYDVKM. This CDR3 is 11 amino acids long. The CDR3 region is CASSRGHWYTF. CDR3 nucleotides: TGTGCCAGCAGCCGGGGACACTGGTACACCTTC.

The table lists this clone with a few counts. The chain has TRBV6-5 and TRBJ1-3; TRBD1 is a possible D gene (6 bases). Germline lookup yields CDR1 MNHEY and CDR2 SVGAGI. Trimming removed 6 bases at V and 12 bases at J, with 12 bases between. This CDR3 is 11 amino acids long. The CDR3 reads CASRQGSYIYF. In nucleotides, the CDR3 is TGTGCCAGCAGACAGGGAAGTTACATATATTTT.

The gene calls are TRBV29-1 and TRBJ2-3, with TRBD2 matching 11 bases. The V gene's germline CDR1 is SQVTM and CDR2 ANQGSEA. The junction had 9 bases not matched to a gene; V was cut back by 5 bases and J by 2 bases. The CDR3 is 16 residues long. CDR3 nucleotide sequence: TGCAGCGTTCCTCCGGGACTAGCGGAGATCACAGATACGCAGTATTTT. Translating gives CSVPPGLAEITDTQYF.

The rearrangement uses TRBV4-3 and TRBJ1-1; D call uncertain. The germline gives CDR1 LGHNA, CDR2 YSLEER. CDR3 length: 13 residues. Trimming removed 0 bases from V and 3 bases from J, with 5 bases in between. The CDR3 reads CASSQERDTEAFF. CDR3 DNA: TGCGCCAGCAGCCAAGAACGGGACACTGAAGCTTTCTTT.

The chain uses TRBV7-9 and TRBJ2-1, with 7 bases lining up with TRBD2. V was clipped by 6 bases and J by 1 base; unmatched bases: 6. This CDR3 is 15 amino acids long. The germline gives CDR1 SEHNR, CDR2 FQNEAQ (reference sequence). The CDR3 DNA reads as TGTGCCAGCAGTAGTTGGGGGGGTTCCTACAATGAGCAGTTCTTC. Encoded protein: CASSSWGGSYNEQFF.